The 19 T cell receptor beta chains listed next were all sequenced from one sample in a study of cytomegalovirus exposure and HLA in healthy donors. With 60 Vbeta and 13 Jbeta primers, the PCR was carried out. Clones were sequenced by immunoSEQ multiplex PCR, and TCRdb holds only the in-frame ones, with some missing. The table lists about 170,000 clones, around three quarters of them singletons. Input material: PBMCs. These receptors originate from a woman aged 45-65 years in good health and CMV-seronegative.

This clone was seen more than once but under ten times. The chain combines TRBV18 with TRBJ2-3; 7 bases are shared with TRBD2. The germline V gene encodes CDR1 KGHSH and CDR2 LQKENI. Trimming cost V 6 bases and J 2 bases; bases outside gene matches: 5. The CDR3 extends over 14 amino acids. CDR3 protein: CASSLGDYTDTQYF. The CDR3 nucleotides read TGTGCCAGCTCCCTAGGGGACTACACAGATACGCAGTATTTT.

This clone was seen only a few times. The chain is built from TRBV19 and TRBJ1-1; 7 bases line up with TRBD1. The CDR3 length is 16 residues. Per germline, CDR1 LNHDA and CDR2 SQIVND (reference sequence). V trimming: 6 bases; J trimming: 0 bases; junction bases outside the gene matches: 10. The CDR3 reads CASSRTGGKMNTEAFF. CDR3 nucleotides: TGTGCCAGTAGCCGGACAGGAGGTAAAATGAACACTGAAGCTTTCTTT.

The chain employs TRBV5-1 and TRBJ2-5, with 10 bases lining up with TRBD2. The CDR3 consists of 17 residues. The V and J ends lost 0 bases and 5 bases, in that order; junction bases with no gene match: 10. Germline V gives CDR1 SGHRS, CDR2 YFSETQ. CDR3 sequence (DNA): TGCGCCAGCAGCTTGGGGGGTCAGGGACTAGCGTGGGAGACCCAGTACTTC. Translation: CASSLGGQGLAWETQYF.

The V gene is TRBV10-2, the J gene TRBJ2-5; 8 bases map to TRBD2. The germline V gene encodes CDR1 WSHSY and CDR2 SAAADI. The junction had 6 bases not matched to a gene; V was cut back by 7 bases and J by 2 bases. This CDR3 is 14 amino acids long. In nucleotides, the CDR3 is TGCGCCAGCACGACGGGAGGGGGTCAAGAGACCCAGTACTTC. The encoded protein is CASTTGGGQETQYF.

This chain joins TRBV5-5 and TRBJ1-3; the D gene is possibly TRBD1 (5 bases). V was trimmed by 4 bases and J by 0 bases, leaving 23 bases between them. The germline V gene encodes CDR1 SGHKS and CDR2 YYEKEE (reference sequence). This CDR3 is 19 amino acids long. The CDR3 bases are TGTGCCAGCAGCCCGTACGCCGAAAGACAGTCGAGCTCTGGAAACACCATATATTTT. Translating gives CASSPYAERQSSSGNTIYF.

V and J are TRBV19 and TRBJ2-1; 8 nucleotides agree with TRBD1. There are 14 residues in the CDR3. V was clipped by 3 bases and J by 8 bases; unmatched bases: 6. Germline loops: CDR1 LNHDA, CDR2 SQIVND (reference sequence). CDR3 protein: CASSIHLTGDEQFF. Written as DNA, the CDR3 is TGTGCCAGTAGTATTCATCTGACAGGGGATGAGCAGTTCTTC.

CDR3 coding DNA: TGTGCCAGCAACCGAGCGGGAGCCCTCTACAATGAGCAGTTCTTC. Its protein is CASNRAGALYNEQFF. The chain joins TRBV6-5 to TRBJ2-1; 8 bases map to TRBD2. The CDR3 contains 15 residues. CDR1 is MNHEY and CDR2 is SVGAGI in the germline V gene. Trimming at V came to 7 bases and at J to 3 bases, leaving 8 bases not matched to a gene.

The J gene is TRBJ1-2, the V gene TRBV6-5, with D possibly TRBD1 on 5 matching bases. V shed 7 bases and J shed 3 bases, with 15 bases lying between them. Germline CDR1 MNHEY, CDR2 SVGAGI. The CDR3 spans 14 residues. CDR3 region: CASTQFGGDYGYTF. In DNA, the CDR3 is TGTGCCAGCACCCAATTCGGGGGGGACTATGGCTACACCTTC.

V is TRBV5-1 and J is TRBJ2-7, with D possibly being TRBD2 (5 bases). CDR1 is SGHRS, CDR2 YFSETQ, per germline. With 4 bases removed from V and 2 bases from J, the gap between germline ends came to 19 bases. The CDR3 sequence is 16 residues long. The CDR3 region is CASSGTGIAAAYEQYF. In DNA form, the CDR3 reads TGCGCCAGCAGCGGAACGGGGATTGCGGCCGCCTACGAGCAGTACTTC.

The rearrangement links TRBV6-6 to TRBJ2-2; D may be TRBD2 (5 bases). With 0 bases removed from V and 4 bases from J, the gap between germline ends came to 9 bases. Germline V gene sequence: CDR1 MNHNY, CDR2 SVGAGI (reference sequence). There are 15 residues in the CDR3. This chain's CDR3 is CASSYSNGGTGELFF. The CDR3 DNA follows: TGTGCCAGCAGTTACTCGAACGGAGGCACCGGGGAGCTGTTTTTT.

A remark on this clone: The same CDR3 can be traced to other DNA sequences in this sample. This rearrangement joins TRBV19 to TRBJ1-2; 8 positions match TRBD1. This CDR3 contains 13 residues. CDR1 is LNHDA and CDR2 is SQIVND in the germline V gene (reference sequence). The ends lost 5 bases at V and 3 bases at J; junction bases unmatched: 2. CDR3 DNA sequence: TGTGCCAGTAGTGAGGACAGGGACTATGGCTACACCTTC. Translated: CASSEDRDYGYTF.

This clone turned up a few times. DNA for the CDR3: TGTGCCAGCAGTGAAACAGGGGACTATGGCTACACCTTC. Protein product: CASSETGDYGYTF. The chain is built from TRBV6-1 and TRBJ1-2; 7 bases align to TRBD1. V was pared by 2 bases and J by 3 bases, with 0 bases of the junction left unmatched. The CDR3 spans 13 residues. Germline values: CDR1 MNHNS, CDR2 SASEGT.

This clone was found a few times. This rearrangement joins TRBV11-2 to TRBJ2-5, with TRBD2 identical over 12 bases. The tail of the sequence fits TRBJ2-7 better, so the J call may be wrong. The CDR3 has 15 residues. CDR1 and CDR2 from the germline V gene are SGHAT and FQNNGV. Here the CDR3 reads CASSPGTSGFLEQYF. The CDR3, as DNA: TGTGCCAGCAGCCCCGGGACTAGCGGGTTTCTCGAGCAGTACTTC.

The chain uses TRBV5-4 and TRBJ1-1, with D unclear. There are 14 residues in the CDR3. Trimming left V 2 bases short and J 2 bases short, with 10 bases between. Germline loops: CDR1 SGHNT, CDR2 YYREEE (reference sequence). This chain's CDR3 is CASSLSYRNTEAFF. In nucleotides, the CDR3 is TGTGCCAGCAGCTTAAGTTACAGAAACACTGAAGCTTTCTTT.

The chain combines TRBV30 with TRBJ1-2; a possible D gene is TRBD1 (5 bases). V was shortened by 7 bases and J by 7 bases, with 16 bases between the two germline ends. The length of the CDR3 is 12 residues. The germline CDR1 and CDR2 sequences are GTSNPN and SVGIG (reference sequence). In nucleotides, the CDR3 is TGTGCCTTCTCATGGCAGGACACTGGCTACACCTTC. Translated, it gives CAFSWQDTGYTF.

This chain joins TRBV7-9 and TRBJ2-2; D perhaps matches TRBD2 (6 bases). Germline CDR1 reads SEHNR; CDR2 reads FQNEAQ (reference sequence). The CDR3 has 15 amino acids. Trimming removed 7 bases from V and 1 base from J, with 13 bases in between. The CDR3 DNA is TGTGCCAGCACCACCGGGGGACGGAACACCGGGGAGCTGTTTTTT. As protein: CASTTGGRNTGELFF. Combining the CDR3 with reference TRBV7-9 and TRBJ2-2 gives the whole variable domain DTGVSQNPRHKITKRGQNVTFRCDPISEHNRLYWYRQTLGQGPEFLTYFQNEAQLEKSRLLSDRFSAERPKGSFSTLEIQRTEQGDSAMYLCASTTGGRNTGELFFGEGSRLTVL.

The rearrangement uses TRBV11-2 and TRBJ1-3; a weak D match, TRBD1 (5 bases). The CDR3 runs to 13 residues. Germline lookup yields CDR1 SGHAT and CDR2 FQNNGV. V was clipped by 0 bases and J by 8 bases, with 8 bases between them. The CDR3 is CASSLDPRDTIYF. The CDR3 DNA reads as TGTGCCAGCAGCTTAGACCCCAGGGACACCATATATTTT.

This clone was detected only a few times. This chain connects TRBV7-2 to TRBJ2-7, with 9 bases aligning to TRBD1. This CDR3 contains 14 residues. The germline V gene encodes CDR1 SGHTA and CDR2 FQGNSA. Trimming took 5 bases from V and 2 from J; bases not matched to a gene: 4. The CDR3 DNA sequence: TGTGCCAGCAGCCCCGGGACAGGGACCTACGAGCAGTACTTC. This translates into CASSPGTGTYEQYF.

This chain joins TRBV28 and TRBJ2-1; 8 bases map to TRBD2. The CDR3 has 15 amino acids. J gave up 2 bases and V 7 bases, and 7 bases lay outside the gene matches. From germline, CDR1 is MDHEN and CDR2 SYDVKM. The DNA for the CDR3 is TGTGCCAGCACTTCCTCGGGAGGGGCCTACAATGAGCAGTTCTTC. Its protein product is CASTSSGGAYNEQFF. The variable domain in full, completed from reference TRBV28 and TRBJ2-1, reads DVKVTQSSRYLVKRTGEKVFLECVQDMDHENMFWYRQDPGLGLRLIYFSYDVKMKEKGDIPEGYSVSREKKERFSLILESASTNQTSMYLCASTSSGGAYNEQFFGPGTRLTVL.